The rows below give T cell receptor beta chains drawn from one sample of a study of siplizumab effects on memory and regulatory T cells. The protocol was immunoSEQ multiplex PCR, while the TCRdb copy is restricted to in-frame clones and leaves out a portion. The sample has roughly 100,000 clones, roughly nine tenths seen once; the top ten hold around 1.1%. The sequenced sample consisted of CD4+ T cells sorted from blood. These receptors were obtained from a human donor in good health. Both conserved end residues are part of each CDR3. The D gene is left open where the match is weak. Clone size is shown for a subset of rows, as once, few, many or a class of expanded clone.

>TRBD1|14|NA|TRBJ1-5|TRBV5-4
TGTGCCAGCAGCCTACAGGGGGAGGTTCAGCCCCAGCATTTT
CASSLQGEVQPQHF
>TRBD1|18|NA|TRBJ1-2|TRBV11-2
TGTGCCAGCAGTGACGACAGGGGCCATACCAACCGGGACTATGGCTACACCTTC
CASSDDRGHTNRDYGYTF
>NA|17|NA|TRBJ2-7|TRBV21-1
TGTGCCAGCAGCAAAGGGACTAGCGGGAGGGCGGGGTACGAGCAGTACTTC
CASSKGTSGRAGYEQYF
>NA|13|once|TRBJ2-1|TRBV4-1
TGCGCCAGCAGCCAGACCACCCTGGGTGAGCAGTTCTTC
CASSQTTLGEQFF
>TRBD1|18|NA|TRBJ1-2|TRBV5-1
TGCGCCAGCAGCCCTTCGGACAGGGCAGACCCGTGGGACTATGGCTACACCTTC
CASSPSDRADPWDYGYTF
>NA|15|NA|TRBJ1-5|TRBV10-3
TGTGCCATCAGTGAGTTTACGAACAGAGGCCAGCCCCAGCATTTT
CAISEFTNRGQPQHF
>NA|13|once|TRBJ1-1|TRBV7-2
TGTGCCAGCAGCTTAGGGGGAGGGACTGAAGCTTTCTTT
CASSLGGGTEAFF
>TRBD2|17|NA|TRBJ2-5|TRBV5-4
TGTGCCAGCAGCTTGGCCGCGATAGCGGGAGGAAGGGAGACCCAGTACTTC
CASSLAAIAGGRETQYF
>TRBD2|15|NA|TRBJ2-1|TRBV6-4
TGTGCCAGCAGACAGTCTAGCGGGAGGGGGGATGAGCAGTTCTTC
CASRQSSGRGDEQFF
>NA|15|NA|TRBJ1-2|TRBV13
TGTGCCAGCAGCTTAGGAGTCACAGGGTACATGGGCTACACCTTC
CASSLGVTGYMGYTF
>NA|14|NA|TRBJ2-7|TRBV6-6
TGTGCCAGCACTCTCGGCAGGGGCTCCTACGAGCAGTACTTC
CASTLGRGSYEQYF
>NA|16|NA|TRBJ2-3|TRBV5-1
TGCGCCAGCACCCGATCTGGGGACGGGAGCACAGATACGCAGTATTTT
CASTRSGDGSTDTQYF
>NA|14|NA|TRBJ2-7|TRBV2
TGTGCCAGCATGGCGGACAGCTTGTCCTACGAGCAGTACTTC
CASMADSLSYEQYF
>NA|13|once|TRBJ2-1|TRBV7-8
TGTGCCAGCAGCTTAGCGCCGGGCTATGAGCAGTTCTTC
CASSLAPGYEQFF
>NA|16|NA|TRBJ1-1|TRBV18
TGTGCCAGCTCACCAAAGGTCTTACGGGGTAACACTGAAGCTTTCTTT
CASSPKVLRGNTEAFF
>NA|16|NA|TRBJ2-5|TRBV5-4
TGTGCCAGCAGCGGAACGGGGGAGGGGGTTTTAAAGACCCAGTACTTC
CASSGTGEGVLKTQYF
>NA|10|once|TRBJ1-1|TRBV29-1
TGCAGCGGTGGGACAACCGAAGCTTTCTTT
CSGGTTEAFF
>NA|16|NA|TRBJ2-4|TRBV28
TGTGCCAGCAGTTTCCGACGGGCAGGAACTCAAAACATTCAGTACTTC
CASSFRRAGTQNIQYF
>TRBD1|14|once|TRBJ2-7|TRBV28
TGTGCCAGCAGTTCCGGACAGGGTTCCTACGAGCAGTACTTC
CASSSGQGSYEQYF
>NA|12|NA|TRBJ2-1|TRBV7-8
TGTGCCAGCAGCTTGCCCCCAAATGAGCAGTTCTTC
CASSLPPNEQFF
>TRBD1|15|once|TRBJ2-2|TRBV28
TGTGCCAGCAGATATGACAGGGGGCGGACCGGGGAGCTGTTTTTT
CASRYDRGRTGELFF
>TRBD1|13|NA|TRBJ2-5|TRBV18
TGTGCCAGCTCATTGGGACAGGGGGAGACCCAGTACTTC
CASSLGQGETQYF
>NA|13|NA|TRBJ1-1|TRBV5-5
TGTGCCAGCAGCTTCGCCGGGGACACTGAAGCTTTCTTT
CASSFAGDTEAFF
>NA|16|NA|TRBJ1-6|TRBV30
TGTGCCTGTATCGTTGGACAGAGCTCCTATAATTCACCCCTCCACTTT
CACIVGQSSYNSPLHF
>NA|14|NA|TRBJ2-1|TRBV5-1
TGCGCCAGCAGCTTGGATCTAGCGTGGAATGAGCAGTTCTTC
CASSLDLAWNEQFF
>NA|13|NA|TRBJ1-1|TRBV11-2
TGTGCCAGCAGTTGGAACAGGGACACTGAAGCTTTCTTT
CASSWNRDTEAFF
>NA|17|NA|TRBJ1-1|TRBV9
TGTGCCAGCAGCGCAGGCGAAGGAAGATGGGGGAACACTGAAGCTTTCTTT
CASSAGEGRWGNTEAFF
>TRBD1|19|NA|TRBJ1-3|TRBV19
TGTGCCAGTAGTCGTCCGGGACAGGGGTTGACCGGCTCTGGAAACACCATATATTTT
CASSRPGQGLTGSGNTIYF
>NA|13|few|TRBJ1-3|TRBV18
TGTGCCAGCTCACCACCGGCCAGAAACACCATATATTTT
CASSPPARNTIYF
>NA|13|NA|TRBJ2-7|TRBV19
TGTGCCAGTAACGAAGTAGAACCCTACGAGCAGTACTTC
CASNEVEPYEQYF
>NA|17|once|TRBJ2-6|TRBV19
TGTGCCAGTAGTCTACAGGCTTACTCCTCTGGGGCCAACGTCCTGACTTTC
CASSLQAYSSGANVLTF
>NA|13|NA|TRBJ2-2|TRBV19
TGTGCCAGTAGTATAGCAGGTTTCGGGGAGCTGTTTTTT
CASSIAGFGELFF
>NA|13|NA|TRBJ1-2|TRBV28
TGTGCCAGCAGCGCAGCCCCTAACTATGGCTACACCTTC
CASSAAPNYGYTF
>TRBD1|14|NA|TRBJ2-7|TRBV7-8
TGTGCCAGCAGCTCCAGGGGGAAGAGGAACGAGCAGTACTTC
CASSSRGKRNEQYF
>NA|14|NA|TRBJ2-6|TRBV2
TGTGCCAGCAGTGGGAGGACTGGGGCCAACGTCCTGACTTTC
CASSGRTGANVLTF
>NA|11|NA|TRBJ2-7|TRBV7-9
TGTGCCAGCAGCTTCGGAGGGGAGCAGTACTTC
CASSFGGEQYF
>TRBD2|14|NA|TRBJ2-5|TRBV19
TGTGCCAGTAGCGGACTAGCGGGAGAGGGGACCCAGTACTTC
CASSGLAGEGTQYF
>NA|14|few|TRBJ1-4|TRBV18
TGTGCCAGCTCACCGCCGGACGGCCATGAAAAACTGTTTTTT
CASSPPDGHEKLFF
>TRBD1|19|NA|TRBJ1-5|TRBV4-1
TGCGCCAGCAGCCAAAGAGGCTTCAAGGACAGGGCTCGCAATCAGCCCCAGCATTTT
CASSQRGFKDRARNQPQHF
>TRBD1|13|NA|TRBJ1-1|TRBV28
TGTGCCAGCAGAGACAGGGAGAACACTGAAGCTTTCTTT
CASRDRENTEAFF
>NA|14|NA|TRBJ1-1|TRBV10-2
TGCGCCAGCAGTGGGGTTGACCGGGGCACTGAAGCTTTCTTT
CASSGVDRGTEAFF
>TRBD1|20|NA|TRBJ2-3|TRBV9
TGTGCCAGCAGCGTCCCGTCCCCGGGACAGGGGTTGATCGGCACAGATACGCAGTATTTT
CASSVPSPGQGLIGTDTQYF
>NA|15|NA|TRBJ1-1|TRBV7-9
TGTGCCAGCAGCCCCCAGCGGGGGCTGGGCACTGAAGCTTTCTTT
CASSPQRGLGTEAFF
>NA|13|NA|TRBJ2-2|TRBV10-3
TGTGCCATCAGGGAGGACGACACCGGGGAGCTGTTTTTT
CAIREDDTGELFF
>TRBD1|14|NA|TRBJ2-5|TRBV7-2
TGTGCCAGCAGCTCGGACAGGGCTGGAGAGACCCAGTACTTC
CASSSDRAGETQYF
>TRBD1|15|NA|TRBJ2-7|TRBV13
TGTGCCAGCAGCTCCCCGGGACAGGGCTCCTACGAGCAGTACTTC
CASSSPGQGSYEQYF
>NA|15|NA|TRBJ2-6|TRBV19
TGTGCCAGTAGTAGGGCTCACTCTGGGGCCAACGTCCTGACTTTC
CASSRAHSGANVLTF
>NA|15|NA|TRBJ2-3|TRBV18
TGTGCCAGCTCATCTAATATAGGTACCACAGATACGCAGTATTTT
CASSSNIGTTDTQYF
>NA|15|once|TRBJ2-7|TRBV6-5
TGTGCCAGCAGTTTTGGCAGGGGCCACTCGGGGGAGCAGTACTTC
CASSFGRGHSGEQYF
>TRBD2|15|NA|TRBJ2-1|TRBV29-1
TGCAGCGTCGCCACTAGCGGGAGTTCAAACAATGAGCAGTTCTTC
CSVATSGSSNNEQFF
>NA|14|NA|TRBJ2-1|TRBV5-4
TGTGCCAGCAGCTTGGACTCTTCAACAGTAACGCAGTTCTTC
CASSLDSSTVTQFF
>TRBD1|15|once|TRBJ1-2|TRBV19
TGTGCCAGTAGTATCGAGTCCAGGGGGTTCAGTGGCTACACCTTC
CASSIESRGFSGYTF